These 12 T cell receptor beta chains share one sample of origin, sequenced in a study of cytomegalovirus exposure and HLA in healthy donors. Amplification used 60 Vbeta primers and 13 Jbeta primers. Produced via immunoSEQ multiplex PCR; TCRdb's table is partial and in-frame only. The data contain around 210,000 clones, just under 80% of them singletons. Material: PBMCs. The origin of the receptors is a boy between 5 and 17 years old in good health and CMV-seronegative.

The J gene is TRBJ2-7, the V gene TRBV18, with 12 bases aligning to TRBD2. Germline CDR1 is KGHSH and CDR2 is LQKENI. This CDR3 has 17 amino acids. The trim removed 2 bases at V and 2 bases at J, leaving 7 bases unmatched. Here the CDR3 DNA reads TGTGCCAGCTCACCAGGTCCTAGCGGGAGGGTGCCCTACGAGCAGTACTTC. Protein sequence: CASSPGPSGRVPYEQYF.

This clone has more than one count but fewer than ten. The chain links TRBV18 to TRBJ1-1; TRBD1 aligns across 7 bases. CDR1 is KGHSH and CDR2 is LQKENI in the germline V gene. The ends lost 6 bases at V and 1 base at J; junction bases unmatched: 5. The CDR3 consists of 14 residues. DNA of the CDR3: TGTGCCAGCTCCCGCGGACAGGAGAACACTGAAGCTTTCTTT. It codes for CASSRGQENTEAFF.

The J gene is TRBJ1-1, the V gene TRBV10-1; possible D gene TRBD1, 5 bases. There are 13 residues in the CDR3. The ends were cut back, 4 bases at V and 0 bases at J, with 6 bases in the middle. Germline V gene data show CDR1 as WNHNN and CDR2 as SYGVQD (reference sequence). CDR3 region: CASSGQLNTEAFF. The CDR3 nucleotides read TGCGCCAGCAGTGGACAGCTGAACACTGAAGCTTTCTTT.

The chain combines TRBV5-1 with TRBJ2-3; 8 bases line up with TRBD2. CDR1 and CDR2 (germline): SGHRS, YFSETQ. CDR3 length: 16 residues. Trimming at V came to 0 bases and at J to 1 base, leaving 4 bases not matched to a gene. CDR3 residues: CASSLAFSGGTDTQYF. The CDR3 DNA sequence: TGCGCCAGCAGCTTGGCCTTTAGCGGGGGCACAGATACGCAGTATTTT.

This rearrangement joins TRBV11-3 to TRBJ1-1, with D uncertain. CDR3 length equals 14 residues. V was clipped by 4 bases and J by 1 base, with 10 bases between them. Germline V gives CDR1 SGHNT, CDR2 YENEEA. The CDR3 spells CASSYDPGNTEAFF. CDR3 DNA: TGTGCCAGCAGCTACGATCCAGGGAACACTGAAGCTTTCTTT.

The chain's CDR3 is CAISDVTGVDYGYTF. The DNA of the CDR3 is TGTGCCATCAGTGATGTAACAGGGGTGGACTATGGCTACACCTTC. This chain joins TRBV10-3 and TRBJ1-2; 7 positions match TRBD1. Germline V gives CDR1 ENHRY, CDR2 SYGVKD. The CDR3 spans 15 residues. Trimming removed 3 bases from V and 3 bases from J; junction bases left unmatched: 7.

This CDR3 is CASSRALSSYEQYF. CDR3 DNA: TGCGCCAGCAGCCGAGCGCTAAGCTCCTACGAGCAGTACTTC. The V gene is TRBV4-1, the J gene TRBJ2-7; D gene uncertain. The CDR3 sequence is 14 residues long. The V end lost 4 bases, the J end lost 0 bases, and 10 bases lay between the germline ends. Per the germline V gene, CDR1 is MGHRA and CDR2 is YSYEKL.

The CDR3 DNA follows: TGTGCCAGCAGCCAACGGACTGTATCTGGAAACACCATATATTTT. Its translation is CASSQRTVSGNTIYF. This chain links TRBV7-2 with TRBJ1-3; D uncertain. The V gene lost 5 bases and the J gene lost 1 base, with 12 bases spanning the gap. The CDR3 loop spans 15 amino acids. Germline loops: CDR1 SGHTA, CDR2 FQGNSA. Filled out from reference TRBV7-2 and TRBJ1-3, the complete variable domain reads GAGVSQSPSNKVTEKGKDVELRCDPISGHTALYWYRQSLGQGLEFLIYFQGNSAPDKSGLPSDRFSAERTGGSVSTLTIQRTQQEDSAVYLCASSQRTVSGNTIYFGEGSWLTVV.

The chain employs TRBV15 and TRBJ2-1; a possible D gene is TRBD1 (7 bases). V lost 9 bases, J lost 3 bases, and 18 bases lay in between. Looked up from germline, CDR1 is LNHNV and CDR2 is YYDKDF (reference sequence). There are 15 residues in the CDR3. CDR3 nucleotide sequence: TGTGCCACGGTGAATGAGCAGGGGGGCTACAATGAGCAGTTCTTC. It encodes CATVNEQGGYNEQFF.

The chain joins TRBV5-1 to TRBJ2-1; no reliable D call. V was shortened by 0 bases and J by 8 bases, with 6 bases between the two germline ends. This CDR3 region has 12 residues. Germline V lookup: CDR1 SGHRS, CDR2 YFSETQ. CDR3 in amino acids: CASSLDGHEQFF. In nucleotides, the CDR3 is TGCGCCAGCAGCTTGGATGGCCATGAGCAGTTCTTC.

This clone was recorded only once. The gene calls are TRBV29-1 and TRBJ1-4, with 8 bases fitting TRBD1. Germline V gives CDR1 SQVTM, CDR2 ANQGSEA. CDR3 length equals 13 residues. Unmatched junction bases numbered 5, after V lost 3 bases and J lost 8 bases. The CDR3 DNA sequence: TGCAGCGTTGATGTGGGGACAGGAGAAAAACTGTTTTTT. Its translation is CSVDVGTGEKLFF.

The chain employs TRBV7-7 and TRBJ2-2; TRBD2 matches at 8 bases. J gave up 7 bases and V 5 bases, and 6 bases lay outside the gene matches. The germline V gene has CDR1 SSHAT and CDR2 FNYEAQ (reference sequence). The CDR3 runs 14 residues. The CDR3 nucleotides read TGTGCCAGCAGCCCAGGGACTAGATACGGGGAGCTGTTTTTT. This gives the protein CASSPGTRYGELFF.